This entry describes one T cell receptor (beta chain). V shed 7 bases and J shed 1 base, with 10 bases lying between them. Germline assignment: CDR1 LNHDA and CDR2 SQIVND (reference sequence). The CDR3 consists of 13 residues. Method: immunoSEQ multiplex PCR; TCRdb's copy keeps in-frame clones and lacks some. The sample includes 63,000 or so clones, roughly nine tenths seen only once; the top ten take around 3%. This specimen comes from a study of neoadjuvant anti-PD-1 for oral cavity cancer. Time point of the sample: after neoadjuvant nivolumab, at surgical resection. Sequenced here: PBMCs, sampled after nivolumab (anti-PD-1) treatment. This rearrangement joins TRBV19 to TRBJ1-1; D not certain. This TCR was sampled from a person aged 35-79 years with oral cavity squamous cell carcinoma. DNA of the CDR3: TGTGCCAGTACCGGACCCCAGAACACTGAAGCTTTCTTT. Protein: CASTGPQNTEAFF.